The clone carrying this T cell receptor (beta chain) has only a few counts. Its antigen is not identified. The J segment lost 4 bases and the V segment lost 3 bases, leaving 17 bases of the junction unmatched. CDR1 LGHNA and CDR2 YSLEER come from the germline V gene. The CDR3 totals 18 residues. These data originate in a study of T-cell memory formation after mild COVID-19. Across the whole study: The study found TCR clusters largely donor specific.

In TCRdb, the 5' RACE reads were re-called with MiXCR into one record per CDR3 protein. Here the sample spans about 270,000 distinct CDR3 sequences, 15% to 20% being singletons. General study points: The CD4+ clones that contracted clustered mainly within CM and EM, and the CD8+ clones concentrated in EMRA. Second-wave clones with a day 37 peak had unconfirmed SARS-CoV-2 specificity.

This TCR came from a man younger than 35 who had mild COVID-19 (a few samples of this study predate the infection). Cell type and time point are not known. The sequenced sample consisted of PBMCs or a T cell subset sorted from them (not recorded which). The chain couples TRBV4-3 to TRBJ1-2; 7 bases match TRBD1. CDR3 loop: CASSQKATGTATIYGYTF. The CDR3 nucleotides read TGCGCCAGCAGCCAGAAAGCAACCGGGACAGCCACTATCTATGGCTACACCTTC.